The 20 T cell receptor beta chains below were found in one sample sequenced in a study of cytomegalovirus exposure and HLA in healthy donors. Sequencing used immunoSEQ multiplex PCR; TCRdb keeps in-frame clones, though not all of them. The data contain about 130,000 clones, about 88% of them seen just once; the ten biggest clones take up 1.1%. Sequencing was done on a sample of PBMCs. The origin of the receptors is a woman younger than 30 in good health and CMV-seronegative.

CDR3 region: CASSPGVYQPQHF. CDR3 DNA sequence: TGTGCCAGCAGTCCAGGGGTATATCAGCCCCAGCATTTT. This chain links TRBV2 with TRBJ1-5, with D maybe TRBD1 (6 bases). V was clipped by 5 bases and J by 5 bases, with 10 bases between them. The CDR3 runs 13 residues. Per the germline V gene, CDR1 is SNHLY and CDR2 is FYNNEI.

V usage is TRBV27 and J usage is TRBJ2-1; a weak D match, TRBD2 (5 bases). This CDR3 is built from 15 residues. The germline V gene has CDR1 MNHEY and CDR2 SMNVEV (reference sequence). The ends were cut back, 4 bases at V and 0 bases at J, with 10 bases in the middle. The chain's CDR3 is CASSWTRSSYNEQFF. The CDR3, as DNA: TGTGCCAGCAGTTGGACTCGGAGCTCCTACAATGAGCAGTTCTTC.

The rearrangement uses TRBV11-2 and TRBJ2-5; 9 nucleotides match TRBD2. Germline V gene sequence: CDR1 SGHAT, CDR2 FQNNGV. This CDR3 region has 16 residues. V lost 3 bases, J lost 5 bases, and 10 bases stayed unmatched. The DNA of the CDR3 is TGTGCCAGCAGCTTTGGTAGCGGGGGACCCGGGGAGACCCAGTACTTC. Encoded protein: CASSFGSGGPGETQYF.

Here the CDR3 DNA reads TGTGCCAGCTCACGTGGGACACCCGATAGCAATCAGCCCCAGCATTTT. Translating gives CASSRGTPDSNQPQHF. V and J are TRBV18 and TRBJ1-5, with D perhaps TRBD1 (6 bases). CDR1 and CDR2 (germline): KGHSH, LQKENI. The CDR3 length is 16 residues. V was trimmed by 4 bases and J by 0 bases, leaving 13 bases between them.

CDR3 in DNA: TGTGCCAGCAGTCCCCAGGTGAGCTCCTACGAGCAGTACTTC. Amino acid sequence: CASSPQVSSYEQYF. This sequence joins TRBV27 and TRBJ2-7; D is unclear. The germline CDR1 and CDR2 sequences are MNHEY and SMNVEV (reference sequence). V gave up 5 bases and J gave up 0 bases, with 11 bases separating them. This CDR3 contains 14 residues.

The chain carries TRBV5-4 and TRBJ2-1; D perhaps matches TRBD1 (5 bases). CDR3 length: 15 residues. Germline V lookup: CDR1 SGHNT, CDR2 YYREEE (reference sequence). The V and J ends lost 0 bases and 0 bases respectively, with 7 bases between them. The CDR3, as DNA: TGTGCCAGCAGCTTGGACAGGAGCTCCTACAATGAGCAGTTCTTC. Its translation is CASSLDRSSYNEQFF.

This clone was detected once. The gene calls are TRBV2 and TRBJ2-1; D unclear. This CDR3 is built from 16 residues. V was cut by 3 bases and J by 5 bases, with 17 bases left in between. Looked up from germline, CDR1 is SNHLY and CDR2 is FYNNEI. The CDR3: CASSDFSRRSDNEQFF. Written as DNA, the CDR3 is TGTGCCAGCAGTGATTTCTCGAGAAGAAGTGACAATGAGCAGTTCTTC.

This chain joins TRBV27 and TRBJ1-5; TRBD1 matches 8 bases. This CDR3 is built from 14 residues. The trim removed 2 bases at V and 6 bases at J, leaving 3 bases unmatched. Germline CDR1 reads MNHEY; CDR2 reads SMNVEV (reference sequence). The CDR3 here is CASSLGQGAQPQHF. The CDR3 DNA sequence: TGTGCCAGCAGTTTAGGACAGGGAGCTCAGCCCCAGCATTTT.

This clone appeared once. The V call is TRBV13, the J call TRBJ1-2; D is unclear. The CDR3 is 12 amino acids. Between the trimmed V and J ends, which lost 6 bases and 8 bases, there was a span of 13 bases. In germline, CDR1 is PRHDT, CDR2 FYEKMQ (reference sequence). The DNA for the CDR3 is TGTGCCAGCAGGTGGGCTGCGGGAGGCTACACCTTC. Translation gives CASRWAAGGYTF.

The chain combines TRBV9 with TRBJ2-1; 10 bases agree with TRBD2. Unmatched junction bases numbered 7, after V lost 0 bases and J lost 7 bases. The CDR3 consists of 16 residues. Germline V gives CDR1 SGDLS, CDR2 YYNGEE. CDR3 amino acids: CASSVVPSGSFNEQFF. In nucleotides, the CDR3 is TGTGCCAGCAGCGTAGTACCTAGCGGGAGTTTTAATGAGCAGTTCTTC.

This clone has just a few counts. V gene TRBV20-1 combines with J gene TRBJ1-1; D is uncertain. The CDR3 is 9 amino acids. V was pared by 5 bases and J by 7 bases, with 5 bases between. Per the germline V gene, CDR1 is DFQATT and CDR2 is SNEGSKA (reference sequence). The CDR3 loop is CSALGEAFF. In DNA, the CDR3 is TGCAGTGCTCTCGGTGAAGCTTTCTTT.

The chain has TRBV2 and TRBJ1-1; possibly TRBD1 for D (5 bases). Per germline, CDR1 SNHLY and CDR2 FYNNEI. The CDR3 runs to 13 residues. V was trimmed by 8 bases and J by 4 bases, leaving 14 bases between them. The CDR3 spells CASVRVGGTEAFF. CDR3 bases: TGTGCCAGCGTCAGGGTTGGTGGCACTGAAGCTTTCTTT. Full variable domain (outside the CDR3, taken from reference TRBV2 and TRBJ1-1): EPEVTQTPSHQVTQMGQEVILRCVPISNHLYFYWYRQILGQKVEFLVSFYNNEISEKSEIFDDQFSVERPDGSNFTLKIRSTKLEDSAMYFCASVRVGGTEAFFGQGTRLTVV.

This sequence joins TRBV5-6 and TRBJ1-5, with a possible D match to TRBD1 (5 bases). The ends were cut back, 2 bases at V and 3 bases at J, with 18 bases in the middle. The CDR3 runs 17 residues. Germline CDR1 is SGHDT and CDR2 is YYEEEE. The chain's CDR3 is CASSFLGGGEANQPQHF. CDR3 DNA: TGTGCCAGCAGCTTTCTCGGGGGAGGAGAAGCCAATCAGCCCCAGCATTTT.

DNA of the CDR3: TGCGCCAGGAGCGACAGGGGCGAACACACAGATACGCAGTATTTT. This sequence encodes CARSDRGEHTDTQYF. V usage is TRBV10-2 and J usage is TRBJ2-3; TRBD1 matches 8 bases. The CDR3 spans 15 residues. Trimming took 9 bases from V and 2 from J; bases not matched to a gene: 10. Germline CDR1 WSHSY, CDR2 SAAADI.

This chain joins TRBV29-1 and TRBJ1-5, with D tentatively TRBD1 (5 bases). The V gene's germline CDR1 is SQVTM and CDR2 ANQGSEA. Deletions cut 2 bases from V and 0 bases from J, with 8 bases between. CDR3 length: 14 amino acids. CDR3 bases: TGCAGCGTTGAAACAGGTAATAGCAATCAGCCCCAGCATTTT. Translated: CSVETGNSNQPQHF.

The rearrangement links TRBV10-3 to TRBJ2-7, with a tentative D call TRBD2 (5 bases). This CDR3 comprises 13 residues. Germline loops: CDR1 ENHRY, CDR2 SYGVKD. Between the trimmed V and J ends, which lost 2 bases and 5 bases, there was a span of 10 bases. This CDR3 reads CAISEGYGNEQYF. The CDR3 DNA follows: TGTGCCATCAGTGAGGGGTACGGGAACGAGCAGTACTTC.

The chain couples TRBV7-2 to TRBJ2-2; unclear D gene. Germline CDR1 reads SGHTA; CDR2 reads FQGNSA. The CDR3 runs 13 residues. The ends were cut back, 1 base at V and 6 bases at J, with 6 bases in the middle. Here the CDR3 reads CASSLVSAGELFF. CDR3 bases: TGTGCCAGCAGCTTAGTCAGTGCCGGGGAGCTGTTTTTT.

This chain uses TRBV7-9 with TRBJ2-7; TRBD2 aligns across 8 bases. V dropped 7 bases and J dropped 6; count of bases not matched to a gene: 2. The CDR3 has 11 residues. CDR1 is SEHNR and CDR2 is FQNEAQ in the germline V gene (reference sequence). CDR3 region: CASTAGGEQYV. The CDR3, as DNA: TGTGCCAGCACCGCGGGGGGCGAGCAGTACGTC.

This CDR3 reads CASSLAVFLRGNQPQHF. The DNA of the CDR3 is TGTGCCAGCAGCTTGGCCGTGTTTTTGCGAGGCAATCAGCCCCAGCATTTT. The rearrangement links TRBV5-4 to TRBJ1-5; D is unclear. The germline V and J ends were trimmed by 0 bases and 2 bases, with 15 bases remaining between them. CDR1 is SGHNT, CDR2 YYREEE, per germline (reference sequence). This CDR3 region has 17 residues.

J is TRBJ1-1 and V is TRBV5-1, with D possibly being TRBD1 (6 bases). Trimming stripped 0 bases from V and 10 bases from J, with 10 bases between. The length of the CDR3 is 12 residues. CDR1 and CDR2 from the germline V gene are SGHRS and YFSETQ. The CDR3 DNA reads as TGCGCCAGCAGCTTGGAGGGCAGGGGAGCTTTCTTT. Amino acids: CASSLEGRGAFF.